The source of this TCR beta chain is a study of tumor-infiltrating lymphocytes in primary liver carcinoma. Study in general: The cohort included men and women aged 30 to 69 years. Sample yields, roughly 3.5 to 7.13 million productive TCRbeta reads, were similar across the tissue types.

This clonotype was detected ten times or more. Its target is unknown. Starting material of 400 to 600 ng total RNA yielded TCR beta cDNA via a constant-region primer. Each TCR beta library was derived from three nested multiplex PCR rounds that employed slightly modified ARM-PCR. Each of the first two PCR rounds ran approximately 11 cycles with TRBV1-TRBV30 forward and C-beta reverse primers. TCRdb recomputed calls from the multiplex PCR reads with MiXCR, one row per CDR3 protein. Of roughly 49,000 distinct CDR3 sequences listed, 65% to 80% were seen once; the top ten hold 25% to 30%. This CDR3 contains 12 residues. V gave up 4 bases and J gave up 1 base, with 5 bases separating them. CDR1 and CDR2 (germline): GTSNPN, SVGIG (reference sequence). Study outcomes and limitations: The study found tumor-adjacent and tumor-blood pairs overlapped less than tumor region pairs.

It was from roughly 20-30 mg of unsorted bulk tissue that RNA and DNA were co-extracted. Five separate regions per tumor were sampled. The receptor was isolated from a man aged 35-49 years with primary liver carcinoma and hepatitis B virus infection. The V call is TRBV30, the J call TRBJ1-5; D remains unclear. The sample taken for sequencing was liver tumor tissue from sampling region 5. Specified subset: tumor region T5, tumor centre. For the CDR3, the DNA is TGTGCCTGGAAGGACAGCAATCAGCCCCAGCATTTT. Its translation: CAWKDSNQPQHF.